Each of the 11 T cell receptor beta chains below was sequenced from the same sample in a study of T cell responses to AZD1222 COVID-19 vaccine. Sequencing used immunoSEQ multiplex PCR; TCRdb keeps in-frame clones, though not all of them. Counted here are fewer than 90,000 clones, 86% occurring once; the ten biggest clones make up less than 6.5%. The sequenced sample was peripheral blood, obtained 28 days after the second AZD1222 dose. All receptors come from an adult who received the AZD1222 COVID-19 vaccine.

The CDR3 region has the DNA TGTGCCAGCAGCCAAGCGGCTTCTAACTCCTACAATGAGCAGTTCTTC. Protein sequence: CASSQAASNSYNEQFF. The chain has TRBV3-1 (or the pseudogene TRBV3-2) and TRBJ2-1; D gene ambiguous. CDR1 is LGHDT, CDR2 YNNKEL, per germline (reference sequence). The CDR3 covers 16 residues. V lost 1 base, J lost 0 bases, and 10 bases lay in between.

CDR3: CATSARHHNEQFF. The CDR3 nucleotides are TGTGCCACCAGTGCCCGACATCACAATGAGCAGTTCTTC. The chain is built from TRBV24-1 and TRBJ2-1; the D is unclear. Germline loops: CDR1 KGHDR, CDR2 SFDVKD. V gave up 5 bases and J gave up 5 bases, with 9 bases separating them. This CDR3 comprises 13 residues.

The chain links TRBV5-4 to TRBJ1-2, with a tentative D call TRBD1 (5 bases). The V and J ends lost 0 bases and 7 bases respectively, with 16 bases between them. The length of the CDR3 is 15 residues. The germline V gene has CDR1 SGHNT and CDR2 YYREEE (reference sequence). CDR3 region: CASSLDGAVLGGYTF. Here the CDR3 DNA reads TGTGCCAGCAGCTTGGATGGGGCCGTTTTAGGTGGCTACACCTTC.

This chain links TRBV6-1 with TRBJ2-7, with D maybe TRBD1 (5 bases). The CDR3 consists of 14 residues. V was shortened by 2 bases and J by 3 bases, with 11 bases between the two germline ends. Germline CDR1 MNHNS, CDR2 SASEGT. The CDR3 spells CASSESGRDYEQYF. CDR3 DNA: TGTGCCAGCAGTGAAAGTGGCAGGGACTACGAGCAGTACTTC.

The gene calls are TRBV5-4 and TRBJ2-2; TRBD1 matches at 9 bases. Germline trimming cut 5 bases from V and 7 bases from J; bases unmatched to any gene: 3. The length of the CDR3 is 13 residues. Germline V gene lookup returns CDR1 SGHNT and CDR2 YYREEE (reference sequence). The CDR3 DNA follows: TGTGCCAGCAGTAGGGACAGGGACGGGGAGCTGTTTTTT. This encodes CASSRDRDGELFF.

This clone came up many times. V gene TRBV19 combines with J gene TRBJ1-5; 11 bases map to TRBD1. Germline CDR1 and CDR2: LNHDA and SQIVND (reference sequence). V lost 4 bases to trimming and J lost 4 bases; unmatched junction nucleotides: 6. This CDR3 spans 16 amino acids. The CDR3 coding sequence is TGTGCCAGTAGTAAGCCCCGGGACAGGGGGAATCAGCCCCAGCATTTT. This translates into CASSKPRDRGNQPQHF.

The chain has TRBV3-1 (or the pseudogene TRBV3-2) and TRBJ2-1; 7 nucleotides agree with TRBD1. Per the germline V gene, CDR1 is LGHDT and CDR2 is YNNKEL (reference sequence). The CDR3 runs to 15 residues. V was clipped by 4 bases and J by 2 bases; unmatched bases: 5. The CDR3 coding sequence is TGTGCCAGCAGCCTCGGGACAGAACCCTACAATGAGCAGTTCTTC. Translation: CASSLGTEPYNEQFF.

This clone has only one observation. J is TRBJ2-7 and V is TRBV7-2; D not resolved. The CDR3 has 14 amino acids. V was cut by 1 base and J by 2 bases, with 9 bases left in between. Germline CDR1 and CDR2: SGHTA and FQGNSA. CDR3 protein: CASSLGPGTYEQYF. The CDR3 DNA follows: TGTGCCAGCAGCTTAGGCCCGGGTACCTACGAGCAGTACTTC. The entire variable domain, with the rest obtained from reference TRBV7-2 and TRBJ2-7, is as follows: GAGVSQSPSNKVTEKGKDVELRCDPISGHTALYWYRQSLGQGLEFLIYFQGNSAPDKSGLPSDRFSAERTGGSVSTLTIQRTQQEDSAVYLCASSLGPGTYEQYFGPGTRLTVT.

The rearrangement links TRBV3-1 (or the pseudogene TRBV3-2) to TRBJ2-5, with no clear D. V dropped 4 bases and J dropped 7 bases, with 13 bases sitting between them. The CDR3 contains 13 residues. CDR1 is LGHDT, CDR2 YNNKEL, per germline (reference sequence). CDR3 sequence: CASSRDTGSTQYF. CDR3 coding DNA: TGTGCCAGCAGCCGAGACACCGGTTCGACCCAGTACTTC.

The chain employs TRBV20-1 and TRBJ2-7, with D perhaps matching TRBD1 (6 bases). CDR3 length: 11 amino acids. Germline loops: CDR1 DFQATT, CDR2 SNEGSKA (reference sequence). V was pared by 3 bases and J by 9 bases, with 12 bases between. In DNA form, the CDR3 reads TGCAGTGCTAGGGACAGCTTAGGGCAGTACTTC. This encodes CSARDSLGQYF.

This clone appeared a single time. The V call is TRBV6-5, the J call TRBJ2-7; D possibly corresponds to TRBD2 (6 bases). This CDR3 region has 13 residues. Trimming took off 8 bases at V and 3 bases at J, with 14 bases between the two ends. CDR1 is MNHEY and CDR2 is SVGAGI in the germline V gene. CDR3 nucleotide sequence: TGTGCCAGCGGCCGGGACTTATTCTACGAGCAGTACTTC. Its protein is CASGRDLFYEQYF.